Shown below are 17 T cell receptor beta chains from a single sample sequenced in a study of blood T cell repertoires in COVID-19. The method was immunoSEQ multiplex PCR; TCRdb's version includes in-frame clones alone and lacks a portion of them. The sample holds 88,000 or so clones, around 86% seen once. The specimen sequenced was peripheral blood. These receptor sequences come from a human donor in a cohort sampled during active COVID-19.

CDR3 residues: CASSKGDRSNSYNSPLHF. CDR3 in DNA: TGTGCCAGCAGCAAAGGGGACAGGTCCAACTCCTATAATTCACCCCTCCACTTT. The chain joins TRBV21-1 to TRBJ1-6; TRBD1 is the table's D call, not checked against the DNA. TRBV21-1 is termed a pseudogene. The length of the CDR3 is 18 residues.

The chain links TRBV10-1 to TRBJ2-4; D perhaps matches TRBD1 (6 bases). The CDR3 has 15 residues. Germline values: CDR1 WNHNN, CDR2 SYGVQD (reference sequence). Trimming removed 4 bases from V and 1 base from J, with 11 bases in between. The chain's CDR3 is CASSVGAGAKNIQYF. The CDR3 bases are TGCGCCAGCAGTGTGGGGGCTGGGGCCAAAAACATTCAGTACTTC.

The rearrangement joins TRBV9 to TRBJ2-1, with 12 nucleotides matching TRBD2. The V gene's germline CDR1 is SGDLS and CDR2 YYNGEE. The CDR3 is 15 residues long. V lost 4 bases, J lost 4 bases, and 3 bases stayed unmatched. CDR3 nucleotide sequence: TGTGCCAGCAGCCCCCTAGCGGGGGGGTACAATGAGCAGTTCTTC. Its translation is CASSPLAGGYNEQFF.

The rearrangement links TRBV2 to TRBJ2-7; TRBD1 might be the D (5 bases). Germline CDR1 is SNHLY and CDR2 is FYNNEI. The V gene lost 5 bases and the J gene lost 0 bases, with 11 bases spanning the gap. There are 14 residues in the CDR3. As DNA, the CDR3 is TGTGCCAGCAGTAAGGGGCGGAGCTCCTACGAGCAGTACTTC. Protein sequence: CASSKGRSSYEQYF.

This clone counts as medium-sized. The J gene is TRBJ2-5, the V gene TRBV6-4; the match to TRBD2 covers 9 bases. V shed 5 bases and J 2 bases; nucleotides not matched to a gene: 9. Germline V gives CDR1 MRHNA, CDR2 SNTAGT. There are 16 residues in the CDR3. CDR3 residues: CASSRLAGAPQETQYF. The CDR3 bases are TGTGCCAGCAGTCGGTTAGCGGGAGCCCCTCAAGAGACCCAGTACTTC.

V usage is TRBV4-1 and J usage is TRBJ2-2, with 14 bases aligning to TRBD2. The CDR3 runs to 19 residues. The V gene end was trimmed by 0 bases and the J gene end by 4 bases; junction bases not matched to a gene: 7. Germline values: CDR1 MGHRA, CDR2 YSYEKL. In nucleotides, the CDR3 is TGCGCCAGCAGCCAAGAAGGGACTAGCGGGAGAGTCAGCACCGGGGAGCTGTTTTTT. Residues: CASSQEGTSGRVSTGELFF.

The chain links TRBV5-5 to TRBJ2-5, with D possibly matching TRBD1 (6 bases). Germline V gene lookup returns CDR1 SGHKS and CDR2 YYEKEE (reference sequence). V was clipped by 1 base and J by 3 bases, with 10 bases between them. The CDR3 is 14 residues long. Here the CDR3 DNA reads TGTGCCAGCAGCTTGAGCCCAGGGGAAGAGACCCAGTACTTC. Residues: CASSLSPGEETQYF.

This sequence joins TRBV6-5 and TRBJ2-2; 9 positions match TRBD1. Trimming took 8 bases from V and 4 from J; bases not matched to a gene: 2. This CDR3 comprises 13 residues. CDR1 and CDR2 (germline): MNHEY, SVGAGI. The CDR3 DNA follows: TGTGCCAGCGGACAGGGGTTCACCGGGGAGCTGTTTTTT. Translation gives CASGQGFTGELFF.

The V call is TRBV9, the J call TRBJ2-2; the match to TRBD2 covers 7 bases. With 4 bases clipped from V and 3 bases from J, the junction kept 9 bases outside the gene matches. The CDR3 contains 16 residues. Looked up from germline, CDR1 is SGDLS and CDR2 is YYNGEE. The CDR3 region has the DNA TGTGCCAGCAGCTCACGGTGGGGGGGTCACACCGGGGAGCTGTTTTTT. This codes for CASSSRWGGHTGELFF.

This sequence joins TRBV5-1 and TRBJ2-3, with TRBD2 matching over 8 bases. Germline V gives CDR1 SGHRS, CDR2 YFSETQ. The CDR3 is 16 amino acids. After removal of 3 bases from V and 0 bases from J, the junction contained 6 bases not matched to a gene. CDR3 protein: CASSSGTRSSTDTQYF. CDR3 bases: TGCGCCAGCAGCTCCGGGACTAGGTCTAGCACAGATACGCAGTATTTT.

The chain employs TRBV9 and TRBJ1-2, with D perhaps TRBD1 (6 bases). The germline gives CDR1 SGDLS, CDR2 YYNGEE. Trimming took off 4 bases at V and 2 bases at J, with 12 bases between the two ends. The CDR3 is made up of 14 amino acids. The CDR3 sequence: CASSPEDRNYGYTF. The CDR3 DNA reads as TGTGCCAGCAGCCCTGAGGACAGAAACTATGGCTACACCTTC.

The chain uses TRBV30 and TRBJ1-2; D might be TRBD1 (6 bases). Germline CDR1 reads GTSNPN; CDR2 reads SVGIG (reference sequence). Trimming took 4 bases from V and 7 from J, leaving 16 bases between them. The CDR3 contains 13 residues. DNA for the CDR3: TGTGCCTGGACCCGAGGGGGGGGCACTGGCTACACCTTC. This encodes CAWTRGGGTGYTF.

This clone has a single count. The chain combines TRBV7-2 with TRBJ2-3; the D is unclear. V lost 0 bases, J lost 6 bases, and 10 bases lay in between. CDR1 and CDR2 (germline): SGHTA, FQGNSA. This CDR3 spans 14 amino acids. CDR3 amino acids: CASSLALPGDTQYF. CDR3 DNA sequence: TGTGCCAGCAGCTTAGCGCTCCCGGGTGATACGCAGTATTTT.

The chain uses TRBV7-3 and TRBJ1-5, with D possibly being TRBD1 (5 bases). Germline V CDR1 and CDR2: SGHTA, FQGTGA. The ends were cut back, 3 bases at V and 0 bases at J, with 9 bases in the middle. This CDR3 has 15 amino acids. The DNA of the CDR3 is TGTGCCAGCAGCTTGGGGCAGGGTAGCAATCAGCCCCAGCATTTT. This codes for CASSLGQGSNQPQHF.

This clone showed up just a few times. This rearrangement joins TRBV27 to TRBJ1-6, with unresolved D. CDR1 is MNHEY, CDR2 SMNVEV, per germline (reference sequence). The germline V and J ends were trimmed by 1 base and 3 bases, with 13 bases remaining between them. The CDR3 sequence is 17 residues long. The CDR3 here is CASSLWATGNYNSPLHF. The CDR3 nucleotides are TGTGCCAGCAGTTTATGGGCCACGGGAAACTATAATTCACCCCTCCACTTT.

This clone was observed at least ten times. The chain has TRBV5-1 and TRBJ2-2; TRBD1 matches at 8 bases. CDR1 is SGHRS and CDR2 is YFSETQ in the germline V gene. The CDR3 is 13 residues long. Trimming took 4 bases from V and 7 from J; bases not matched to a gene: 3. The CDR3 sequence is CASSGQGFGELFF. The CDR3 coding sequence is TGCGCCAGCAGCGGACAGGGCTTCGGGGAGCTGTTTTTT.

The J gene is TRBJ2-5, the V gene TRBV3-1 (or the pseudogene TRBV3-2); 8 nucleotides align to TRBD2. Per germline, CDR1 LGHDT and CDR2 YNNKEL (reference sequence). J was trimmed by 4 bases and V by 3 bases; bases with no gene match: 13. The CDR3 covers 17 residues. CDR3 sequence: CASSQEPSGGLGETQYF. CDR3 in DNA: TGTGCCAGCAGCCAGGAGCCCTCGGGGGGGCTCGGAGAGACCCAGTACTTC.